This passage covers 5 T cell receptor beta chains from one sample sequenced in a study of T cells after yellow fever vaccination. TCRdb re-called the 5' RACE reads through MiXCR, storing one row per CDR3 protein. The sample has tens of thousands of distinct CDR3 sequences; roughly 8% are singletons. The specimen was CD8+ T cells sorted from PBMCs, collected on the day of the yellow fever booster vaccination. The source is a man younger than 40 who received the YFV17D yellow fever vaccine.

The chain combines TRBV15 with TRBJ1-2; D is uncertain. Germline CDR1 reads LNHNV; CDR2 reads YYDKDF (reference sequence). This CDR3 comprises 14 residues. Trimming took off 1 base at V and 3 bases at J, with 9 bases between the two ends. The CDR3 nucleotides read TGTGCCACCAGCAGAGCGGGTAACGACTATGGCTACACCTTC. As protein: CATSRAGNDYGYTF.

This clonotype was picked up a small number of times. The chain links TRBV25-1 to TRBJ1-1; D unclear. CDR3 length: 13 residues. The germline V and J ends were trimmed by 2 bases and 8 bases, with 12 bases remaining between them. Germline V gene lookup returns CDR1 MGHDK and CDR2 SYGVNS. CDR3 sequence (DNA): TGTGCCAGCAGTGAACAAGGAGCCATGGAAGCTTTCTTT. It translates to CASSEQGAMEAFF.

The chain is built from TRBV21-1 and TRBJ2-1; the DNA was not used to check the table's D call, TRBD2. TRBV21-1 is a pseudogene. The CDR3 extends over 15 amino acids. CDR3 in DNA: TGTGCCAGCAGCATGGGGGGACTAGCGGGATGGGAGCAGTTCTTC. Amino acid sequence: CASSMGGLAGWEQFF.

The CDR3 is CASSQTSGTSGYNEQFF. CDR3 DNA: TGCGCCAGCAGCCAAACCTCCGGGACTAGCGGGTACAATGAGCAGTTCTTC. The rearrangement links TRBV4-3 to TRBJ2-1; 12 positions match TRBD2. CDR1 and CDR2 (germline): LGHNA, YSLEER. This CDR3 is built from 17 residues. With V trimmed by 2 bases and J by 4 bases, 6 bases remained unmatched.

This clonotype has a handful of counts. J is TRBJ2-1 and V is TRBV7-2; D is undetermined. The V end lost 3 bases, the J end lost 5 bases, and 11 bases lay between the germline ends. Germline CDR1 is SGHTA and CDR2 is FQGNSA. The CDR3 consists of 14 residues. The CDR3 region has the DNA TGTGCCAGCAGCTTCATCGACCCTGACAATGAGCAGTTCTTC. It specifies CASSFIDPDNEQFF.